These 32 T cell receptor beta chains came from one sample sequenced in a study of T cell repertoires in urothelial bladder cancer. The method was immunoSEQ multiplex PCR; TCRdb's version includes in-frame clones alone and lacks a portion of them. Here the sample spans 5,000 to 7,500 clones, 65% to 75% being singletons. Sequenced sample: tumor-infiltrating cells from bladder cancer. The receptors were sampled from a human donor with urothelial carcinoma.

This chain joins TRBV5-1 and TRBJ2-3; TRBD2 aligns across 10 bases. The V and J ends lost 0 bases and 5 bases, in that order; junction bases with no gene match: 9. The CDR3 length is 17 residues. From germline, CDR1 is SGHRS and CDR2 YFSETQ. The CDR3 spells CASSLVASGGSQDTQYF. The CDR3 DNA sequence: TGCGCCAGCAGCTTGGTAGCTAGCGGGGGATCCCAAGATACGCAGTATTTT. Using reference TRBV5-1 and TRBJ2-3 for the parts outside the CDR3, the full variable domain is KAGVTQTPRYLIKTRGQQVTLSCSPISGHRSVSWYQQTPGQGLQFLFEYFSETQRNKGNFPGRFSGRQFSNSRSEMNVSTLELGDSALYLCASSLVASGGSQDTQYFGPGTRLTVL.

Concerning this clone: A read error may produce the germline difference seen at one junction end. Other DNA sequences of this sample code for an identical CDR3. This rearrangement joins TRBV5-6 to TRBJ1-5, with D perhaps TRBD1 (5 bases). Germline loops: CDR1 SGHDT, CDR2 YYEEEE. The CDR3 has 14 residues. CDR3 region: CASSLTGGDQPQHF. CDR3 bases: TGTGCCAGCAGCTTGACGGGGGGAGATCAGCCCCAGCACTTT.

V and J are TRBV19 and TRBJ2-2, with D possibly matching TRBD2 (5 bases). Germline CDR1 and CDR2: LNHDA and SQIVND (reference sequence). V was cut by 9 bases and J by 4 bases, with 12 bases left in between. The CDR3 is made up of 13 amino acids. Here the CDR3 DNA reads TGTGCCAGCGGACGTCGGGGCACCGGGGAGCTGTTTTTT. It encodes CASGRRGTGELFF. Based on the CDR3 plus reference TRBV19 and TRBJ2-2, the full variable domain is DGGITQSPKYLFRKEGQNVTLSCEQNLNHDAMYWYRQDPGQGLRLIYYSQIVNDFQKGDIAEGYSVSREKKESFPLTVTSAQKNPTAFYLCASGRRGTGELFFGEGSRLTVL.

The chain couples TRBV6-5 to TRBJ1-2; TRBD1 aligns across 10 bases. CDR1 is MNHEY and CDR2 is SVGAGI in the germline V gene. The CDR3 loop spans 15 amino acids. The V gene end was trimmed by 6 bases and the J gene end by 4 bases; junction bases not matched to a gene: 8. CDR3 amino acids: CASRSRDRGLYGYTF. In nucleotides, the CDR3 is TGTGCCAGCAGGTCCCGGGACAGGGGACTCTATGGCTACACCTTC.

The chain is built from TRBV5-6 and TRBJ2-3; TRBD2 matches at 10 bases. Germline trimming cut 1 base from V and 2 bases from J; bases unmatched to any gene: 7. Per germline, CDR1 SGHDT and CDR2 YYEEEE. This CDR3 has 17 residues. CDR3 bases: TGTGCCAGCAGCTTGTTGGGACTAGCGAGACCCACAGATACGCAGTATTTT. It encodes CASSLLGLARPTDTQYF.

This clone was counted between two and nine times. The chain joins TRBV7-2 to TRBJ2-2; maybe TRBD2 (7 bases). V gave up 6 bases and J gave up 7 bases, with 18 bases separating them. Germline V gene data show CDR1 as SGHTA and CDR2 as FQGNSA. The CDR3 extends over 15 amino acids. The CDR3 DNA reads as TGTGCCAGCAGAAGCGCGGGGGCGCGGAGCGGGGAGCTGTTTTTT. Protein product: CASRSAGARSGELFF.

The rearrangement joins TRBV18 to TRBJ2-3, with D unresolved. Trimming removed 6 bases from V and 1 base from J, with 11 bases in between. CDR1 KGHSH and CDR2 LQKENI come from the germline V gene. The CDR3 covers 14 residues. In nucleotides, the CDR3 is TGTGCCAGCTCTCATTACCAGGGCACAGATACGCAGTATTTT. This gives the protein CASSHYQGTDTQYF.

This chain connects TRBV7-9 to TRBJ1-4; no firm D call. V was pared by 1 base and J by 3 bases, with 9 bases between. This CDR3 is 15 amino acids long. The germline V gene encodes CDR1 SEHNR and CDR2 FQNEAQ (reference sequence). The CDR3 loop reads CASSLEFRPNEKLFF. CDR3 bases: TGTGCCAGCAGCTTAGAGTTCAGGCCTAATGAAAAACTGTTTTTT.

This chain connects TRBV5-1 to TRBJ1-4, with 7 bases that match TRBD1. This CDR3 comprises 15 residues. Germline values: CDR1 SGHRS, CDR2 YFSETQ. V shed 7 bases, J shed 8 bases, and the junction held 14 bases outside the gene matches. Written as DNA, the CDR3 is TGCGCCAGCCATCCAACAGGGGATGATCCGGAAAAACTGTTTTTT. As protein: CASHPTGDDPEKLFF.

The chain uses TRBV6-1 and TRBJ1-2, with D possibly being TRBD1 (5 bases). This CDR3 is 13 amino acids long. Per the germline V gene, CDR1 is MNHNS and CDR2 is SASEGT. Between the trimmed V and J ends, which lost 2 bases and 7 bases, there was a span of 11 bases. The CDR3 bases are TGTGCCAGCAGTGAAATAGGGGAACTTGGCTACACCTTC. Residues: CASSEIGELGYTF.

The chain employs TRBV19 and TRBJ1-1, with D maybe TRBD1 (5 bases). CDR3 length: 12 amino acids. V gave up 4 bases and J gave up 5 bases, with 8 bases separating them. CDR1 and CDR2 (germline): LNHDA, SQIVND (reference sequence). The CDR3 coding sequence is TGTGCCAGTAGTACCAGGGTGACTGAAGCTTTCTTT. Translating gives CASSTRVTEAFF.

The chain joins TRBV7-2 to TRBJ2-5; D gene ambiguous. Trimming took off 7 bases at V and 5 bases at J, with 8 bases between the two ends. Germline lookup yields CDR1 SGHTA and CDR2 FQGNSA. The CDR3 extends over 11 amino acids. CDR3 sequence reads: CASTFGETQYF. Written as DNA, the CDR3 is TGTGCCAGCACCTTTGGGGAGACCCAGTACTTC.

V usage is TRBV5-5 and J usage is TRBJ2-2; D unresolved. Trimming removed 0 bases from V and 8 bases from J, with 17 bases in between. CDR1 SGHKS and CDR2 YYEKEE come from the germline V gene (reference sequence). CDR3 size: 16 residues. The chain's CDR3 is CASSLALRPPAGELFF. The CDR3 coding sequence is TGTGCCAGCAGCTTGGCCTTAAGACCCCCTGCAGGGGAGCTGTTTTTT.

This chain uses TRBV30 with TRBJ1-4; 8 positions agree with TRBD1. Trimming took 3 bases from V and 7 from J; bases not matched to a gene: 4. The CDR3 contains 13 residues. Germline lookup yields CDR1 GTSNPN and CDR2 SVGIG (reference sequence). The DNA of the CDR3 is TGTGCCTGGAGCGGACAGGGTTTTGAAAAACTGTTTTTT. As protein: CAWSGQGFEKLFF.

V is TRBV19 and J is TRBJ1-2, with unresolved D. CDR3 length equals 10 residues. V was clipped by 5 bases and J by 6 bases, with 4 bases between them. Per the germline V gene, CDR1 is LNHDA and CDR2 is SQIVND (reference sequence). The CDR3 spells CASSGNGYTF. CDR3 DNA sequence: TGTGCCAGTAGTGGGAATGGCTACACCTTC.

This clone was observed a few times. The V call is TRBV14, the J call TRBJ1-2; perhaps TRBD1 as D (6 bases). V lost 4 bases, J lost 0 bases, and 9 bases lay in between. The CDR3 length is 14 residues. Germline V gene data show CDR1 as SGHDN and CDR2 as FVKESK. This CDR3 reads CASSRGTTNYGYTF. The CDR3 DNA sequence: TGTGCCAGCAGCCGCGGGACAACTAACTATGGCTACACCTTC.

The chain combines TRBV7-2 with TRBJ2-3; D is ambiguous. The ends were cut back, 4 bases at V and 4 bases at J, with 12 bases in the middle. Germline assignment: CDR1 SGHTA and CDR2 FQGNSA. CDR3 length equals 14 residues. The CDR3 protein is CASSYDVYADTQYF. The CDR3 DNA sequence: TGTGCCAGCAGCTACGACGTCTACGCAGATACGCAGTATTTT.

J is TRBJ1-5 and V is TRBV5-5; D might be TRBD1 (5 bases). Between the trimmed V and J ends, which lost 4 bases and 2 bases, there was a span of 13 bases. The CDR3 extends over 15 amino acids. Germline-derived CDR1 and CDR2 are SGHKS and YYEKEE (reference sequence). The CDR3 loop reads CASSPGTLGNQPQHF. The CDR3 region has the DNA TGTGCCAGCAGCCCCGGGACTCTTGGCAATCAGCCCCAGCATTTT.

The chain recombines TRBV19 with TRBJ1-2, with unresolved D. The CDR3 is 13 amino acids. Germline CDR1 reads LNHDA; CDR2 reads SQIVND (reference sequence). The ends were cut back, 3 bases at V and 4 bases at J, with 9 bases in the middle. The CDR3 loop reads CASSMLGSYGYTF. DNA of the CDR3: TGTGCCAGTAGTATGCTCGGCAGCTATGGCTACACCTTC. Full variable domain (outside the CDR3, taken from reference TRBV19 and TRBJ1-2): DGGITQSPKYLFRKEGQNVTLSCEQNLNHDAMYWYRQDPGQGLRLIYYSQIVNDFQKGDIAEGYSVSREKKESFPLTVTSAQKNPTAFYLCASSMLGSYGYTFGSGTRLTVV.

The V and J genes are TRBV5-1 and TRBJ1-1; D uncertain. V lost 1 base and J lost 2, with 12 bases in between. The length of the CDR3 is 15 residues. Per the germline V gene, CDR1 is SGHRS and CDR2 is YFSETQ. The CDR3 nucleotides are TGCGCCAGCAGCTTGAGCACAGCGGGTAACACTGAAGCTTTCTTT. This sequence encodes CASSLSTAGNTEAFF.

This rearrangement joins TRBV19 to TRBJ2-5; D ambiguous. CDR3 length: 13 amino acids. Trimming shortened V by 3 bases and J by 2 bases, and 7 bases separated the two germline ends. Germline V CDR1 and CDR2: LNHDA, SQIVND (reference sequence). CDR3 protein: CASSMQPQETQYF. CDR3 coding DNA: TGTGCCAGTAGTATGCAGCCACAAGAGACCCAGTACTTC.

V and J are TRBV28 and TRBJ2-5, with D possibly being TRBD2 (6 bases). CDR1 MDHEN and CDR2 SYDVKM come from the germline V gene. With 1 base removed from V and 1 base from J, the gap between germline ends came to 10 bases. The CDR3 spans 15 residues. Here the CDR3 DNA reads TGTGCCAGCAGTTTATCGGGGGAGATCCAAGAGACCCAGTACTTC. Its translation: CASSLSGEIQETQYF.

J is TRBJ2-7 and V is TRBV4-1; 8 positions match TRBD1. Germline V gene data show CDR1 as MGHRA and CDR2 as YSYEKL. The V segment lost 1 base and the J segment 4 bases; nucleotides outside the gene matches: 6. This CDR3 is 15 amino acids long. The CDR3 nucleotides read TGCGCCAGCAGCCAAGCCCCAGGGGGCTCATACGAGCAGTACTTC. Amino acids: CASSQAPGGSYEQYF.

This clone was picked up a small number of times. The J gene is TRBJ2-7, the V gene TRBV5-1; possibly TRBD2 for D (6 bases). The CDR3 loop spans 15 amino acids. The germline CDR1 and CDR2 sequences are SGHRS and YFSETQ. The ends were cut back, 4 bases at V and 2 bases at J, with 16 bases in the middle. The CDR3 region is CASSLERRGTYEQYF. CDR3 sequence (DNA): TGCGCCAGCAGCCTAGAACGGCGGGGCACCTACGAGCAGTACTTC.

The CDR3 DNA reads as TGCAGCGTTGAAGATCGGGCAGGATACACCGGGGAGCTGTTTTTT. It is translated as CSVEDRAGYTGELFF. The rearrangement uses TRBV29-1 and TRBJ2-2, with D unclear. Looked up from germline, CDR1 is SQVTM and CDR2 is ANQGSEA. The CDR3 totals 15 residues. Trimming left V 0 bases short and J 3 bases short, with 11 bases between.

The V gene is TRBV5-1, the J gene TRBJ2-2, with 10 bases fitting TRBD2. The CDR3 covers 17 residues. Germline V CDR1 and CDR2: SGHRS, YFSETQ. The V and J ends lost 4 bases and 6 bases, in that order; junction bases with no gene match: 12. The CDR3 bases are TGCGCCAGCAGCCGTGAGGACGGACTAGCGGTCTCCGGGGAGCTGTTTTTT. Translated, it gives CASSREDGLAVSGELFF.

The V call is TRBV5-1, the J call TRBJ2-6, with D unclear. Germline V gene data show CDR1 as SGHRS and CDR2 as YFSETQ. The V end lost 0 bases, the J end lost 1 base, and 8 bases lay between the germline ends. The CDR3 is 16 residues long. This chain's CDR3 is CASSLAVGSGANVLTF. CDR3 bases: TGCGCCAGCAGCTTGGCTGTAGGGTCTGGGGCCAACGTCCTGACTTTC.

For the CDR3, the DNA is TGTGCCAGCAGCTTAGCGAGACGTAGCGGGGGGGCAAGGTTCAGCACAGATACGCAGTATTTT. Translated, it gives CASSLARRSGGARFSTDTQYF. V and J are TRBV7-2 and TRBJ2-3, with 11 nucleotides matching TRBD2. V shed 0 bases, J shed 0 bases, and the junction held 14 bases outside the gene matches. The CDR3 is 21 residues long. The V gene's germline CDR1 is SGHTA and CDR2 FQGNSA.

The chain uses TRBV5-1 and TRBJ2-7; no clear D gene. Looked up from germline, CDR1 is SGHRS and CDR2 is YFSETQ. Between the trimmed V and J ends, which lost 7 bases and 3 bases, there was a span of 5 bases. This CDR3 contains 10 residues. CDR3 sequence (DNA): TGCGCCAGCTCGGGCTACGAGCAGTACTTC. Its translation: CASSGYEQYF.

This clone was observed a handful of times. The rearrangement joins TRBV9 to TRBJ2-5; D gene uncertain. The CDR3 spans 14 residues. V was pared by 0 bases and J by 2 bases, with 8 bases between. In germline, CDR1 is SGDLS, CDR2 YYNGEE. The CDR3 spells CASSVGVGQETQYF. CDR3 coding DNA: TGTGCCAGCAGCGTAGGTGTAGGGCAAGAGACCCAGTACTTC.

The chain uses TRBV7-9 and TRBJ1-1, with D tentatively TRBD1 (5 bases). This CDR3 comprises 15 residues. The germline V gene encodes CDR1 SEHNR and CDR2 FQNEAQ (reference sequence). The V and J ends lost 5 bases and 3 bases respectively, with 16 bases between them. CDR3 bases: TGTGCCAGCAGCCCTCAGTCCGGGGCGGACACTGAAGCTTTCTTT. Translated, it gives CASSPQSGADTEAFF.

A single count supports this clone. The chain joins TRBV10-3 to TRBJ1-2; D unclear. The V gene lost 2 bases and the J gene lost 8 bases, with 12 bases spanning the gap. The CDR3 runs 13 residues. The germline V gene encodes CDR1 ENHRY and CDR2 SYGVKD. The CDR3 bases are TGTGCCATCAGTGAGGTAGGGAGAGAAGGCTACACCTTC. It specifies CAISEVGREGYTF.